A selection of T cell receptor beta chains follows, all from one sample in a study of blood T cell repertoires in COVID-19. Here immunoSEQ multiplex PCR was the method, and the copy in TCRdb shows in-frame clones only, minus some. The sample yields under 300,000 clones, about nine tenths seen once. Sample: peripheral blood. The origin of the receptors is a man aged 25 to 40 with COVID-19, enrolled during active disease. Each CDR3 is given with its conserved first and last residue. D genes are given only for firm matches. Clone size is not always given. Where it is, it says once, few, many or a class for expanded clones.

J gene,V gene,D gene,clone size,CDR3 DNA,CDR3 protein
TRBJ2-4,TRBV4-1,TRBD1,.,TGCGCCAGCAGCCAAGACAGGACAGGGGGCCGGAACATTCAGTACTTC,CASSQDRTGGRNIQYF
TRBJ1-4,TRBV19,.,.,TGTGCCAGTAGTTCGGCGACAGTTTTAGTTTTT,CASSSATVLVF
TRBJ2-3,TRBV9,.,few,TGTGCCAGCAGCGTAGATGGAGAATATACGCAGTATTTT,CASSVDGEYTQYF
TRBJ1-2,TRBV21-1,.,.,TGTGCCTTACCTACACAGGGGAATGGCTACACCTTC,CALPTQGNGYTF
TRBJ2-7,TRBV28,.,.,TGTGCCAGCAGTTTATTCCTCTACGAGCAGTACTTC,CASSLFLYEQYF
TRBJ1-1,TRBV25-1,.,.,TGTGCCAGCATTAAGGGGGATTCGGACACTGAAGCTTTCTTT,CASIKGDSDTEAFF
TRBJ2-3,TRBV5-4,TRBD2,.,TGTGCCAGCAGCCCGCGACTAGCGGGGGGGCGGGGCACAGATACGCAGTATTTT,CASSPRLAGGRGTDTQYF
TRBJ2-2,TRBV4-1,.,few,TGCGCCAGCAGCCAAGGAGGCCCGGGACTTACGAACACCGGGGAGCTGTTTTTT,CASSQGGPGLTNTGELFF
TRBJ2-1,TRBV28,TRBD1,.,TGTGCCAGCAAATTCCAGGGGGCAGGTTCGGGTGAGCAGTTCTTC,CASKFQGAGSGEQFF
TRBJ2-7,TRBV3-1/TRBV3-2,.,.,TGTGCCAGCAGCCAAGAGGGGCGTGGGACAACGAAATACGAGCAGTACTTC,CASSQEGRGTTKYEQYF
TRBJ1-2,TRBV9,.,.,TGTGCCAGCAGCGTAGGACTGGATGGCTACACCTTC,CASSVGLDGYTF
TRBJ1-4,TRBV5-6,TRBD1,.,TGTGCCAGCAGCCCCGGGACAGGGTATGAAAAACTGTTTTTT,CASSPGTGYEKLFF
TRBJ2-2,TRBV5-3,TRBD1,.,TGTGCCAGAAGCCCCTTTAGGGACAGGACTTGCCCGAACACCGGGGAGCTGTTTTTT,CARSPFRDRTCPNTGELFF
TRBJ1-2,TRBV12-3/TRBV12-4,.,.,TGTGCCAGCAGTTTCCGGGTAAACCGGGGCTACACCTTC,CASSFRVNRGYTF
TRBJ2-7,TRBV7-9,.,.,TGTGCCAGCAGCTTAGGGGCCGTCTCCTACGAGCAGTACTTC,CASSLGAVSYEQYF
TRBJ2-2,TRBV3-1/TRBV3-2,TRBD2,once,TGTGCCAGCAGCCCAACTAGCGGGGGGGCCTCGGCCGGGGAGCTGTTTTTT,CASSPTSGGASAGELFF
TRBJ2-7,TRBV29-1,TRBD2,.,TGCAGCGTCGAAGTAGCGGGGGCCCCCTCCTACGAGCAGTACTTC,CSVEVAGAPSYEQYF
TRBJ1-2,TRBV5-4,.,.,TGTGCCAGCAGCTTGGCGATCGGGGGCTATGGCTACACCTTC,CASSLAIGGYGYTF
TRBJ1-2,TRBV12-5,.,.,TGTGCTAGTGGTTGGGAGGGGGTAAGGGGCTACACCTTC,CASGWEGVRGYTF
TRBJ1-2,TRBV9,TRBD1,.,TGTGCCAGCAGCGTAGCTACAGGGGTGAACTATGGCTACACCTTC,CASSVATGVNYGYTF
TRBJ1-1,TRBV6-5,TRBD1,.,TGTGCCAGCAACTTTATTAACAGGGGGCAGGAGGTAGCTTTCTTT,CASNFINRGQEVAFF
TRBJ1-2,TRBV10-3,TRBD1,.,TGTGCCATCAGTGGGACAGGAAACTATGGCTACACCTTC,CAISGTGNYGYTF
TRBJ1-2,TRBV5-1,TRBD1,once,TGCGCCAGCAGCGGGGTTGGGGACAGTTTCTATGGCTACACCTTC,CASSGVGDSFYGYTF
TRBJ1-2,TRBV7-9,.,.,TGTGCCAGCAGCGCGGGTTCAGGTGGCTACACCTTC,CASSAGSGGYTF
TRBJ2-5,TRBV18,.,.,TGTGCCAGCTCGCACACACAAGAGACCCAGTACTTC,CASSHTQETQYF
TRBJ1-1,TRBV14,.,.,TGTGCCAGCAGCGAGAGGGGGATCCTCATGAACACTGAAGCTTTCTTT,CASSERGILMNTEAFF
TRBJ1-6,TRBV7-6,.,.,TGTGCCAGCAGCTTAGAGTCGACAGGAAATTCACCCCTCCACTTT,CASSLESTGNSPLHF
TRBJ2-2,TRBV7-3,.,.,TGTGCCAGCAGCGAACAGACCGGGGAGCTGTTTTTT,CASSEQTGELFF
TRBJ1-3,TRBV19,.,.,TGTGCCAGTACTGCAGGCAACTCTGGAAACACCATATATTTT,CASTAGNSGNTIYF
TRBJ1-1,TRBV10-2,.,once,TGCGCCAGCAGCCCCGCGGGACGGGACACTGAAGCTTTCTTT,CASSPAGRDTEAFF
TRBJ2-3,TRBV3-1/TRBV3-2,.,.,TGTGCCAGCAGCCAAGATCCAGACACAGATACGCAGTATTTT,CASSQDPDTDTQYF
TRBJ1-2,TRBV12-3/TRBV12-4,.,.,TGTGCAGAGGGGGACCTCGGTGGCTACACCTTC,CAEGDLGGYTF
TRBJ1-6,TRBV5-5,.,.,TGTGCCAGCAGCTTGGCAGGCCTTCCCAATAATTCACCCCTCCACTTT,CASSLAGLPNNSPLHF
TRBJ1-2,TRBV10-3,.,.,TGTGCCATCAGTGCTCAGGAAGATGGGGGCTACACCTTC,CAISAQEDGGYTF
TRBJ2-2,TRBV7-3,TRBD2,.,TGTGCCAGCAGCACTAGCGGCGGGGAGCTGTTTTTT,CASSTSGGELFF
TRBJ1-2,TRBV15,.,.,TGTGCCACCAGCAGAGACAGGGGCGCCCACTATGGCTACACCTTC,CATSRDRGAHYGYTF
TRBJ2-4,TRBV12-3/TRBV12-4,.,once,TGTGCCAGTCAGGGAGGAAGGCGGGACATTCAGTACTTC,CASQGGRRDIQYF
TRBJ2-3,TRBV12-3/TRBV12-4,TRBD1,.,TGTGCCAGCCGGGACAGGGTGGGAGATACGCAGTATTTT,CASRDRVGDTQYF
TRBJ1-2,TRBV4-1,TRBD1,.,TGCGCCAGCAGCCCCCCGGGACAGGGGGCGGAGAACTATGGCTACACCTTC,CASSPPGQGAENYGYTF
TRBJ2-3,TRBV10-3,TRBD1,.,TGTGCCATCAGGGGACAGGCAGACGGGGAGAGCACAGATACGCAGTATTTT,CAIRGQADGESTDTQYF
TRBJ2-5,TRBV6-5,TRBD2,.,TGTGCCAGCAGAACGGGGGGGCAAGAGACCCAGTACTTC,CASRTGGQETQYF
TRBJ1-1,TRBV29-1,.,.,TGCAGCGTGGGGGGGCATCCCGCCGAAGCTTTCTTT,CSVGGHPAEAFF
TRBJ2-7,TRBV6-5,TRBD1,.,TGTGCCAGCAGTTACGTGACAGGGTACGAGCAGTACTTC,CASSYVTGYEQYF